The 27 T cell receptor beta chains in this list originate from one sample, sequenced in a study of T cell responses to AZD1222 COVID-19 vaccine. Produced via immunoSEQ multiplex PCR; TCRdb's table is partial and in-frame only. The sample holds roughly 150,000 clones, around 90% seen once. The material was peripheral blood, obtained 28 days after the second AZD1222 dose. The receptors come from an adult who received the AZD1222 COVID-19 vaccine.

This chain links TRBV4-1 with TRBJ1-6; 9 nucleotides agree with TRBD1. CDR1 and CDR2 (germline): MGHRA, YSYEKL. V shed 2 bases and J 7 bases; nucleotides not matched to a gene: 6. This CDR3 spans 16 amino acids. CDR3 bases: TGCGCCAGCAGCCAACGTCGGGACAGGGAGAATTCACCCCTCCACTTT. Translating gives CASSQRRDRENSPLHF.

V usage is TRBV30 and J usage is TRBJ2-7, with 8 nucleotides matching TRBD1. The germline V gene encodes CDR1 GTSNPN and CDR2 SVGIG (reference sequence). The V gene end was trimmed by 5 bases and the J gene end by 1 base; junction bases not matched to a gene: 4. The CDR3 is 13 amino acids. The CDR3 DNA sequence: TGTGCCTGGGTCCGACAGGGGTCCTACGAGCAGTACTTC. This gives the protein CAWVRQGSYEQYF.

This chain joins TRBV29-1 and TRBJ2-1; D call uncertain. Germline CDR1 and CDR2: SQVTM and ANQGSEA. The V and J ends lost 1 base and 0 bases respectively, with 7 bases between them. The CDR3 sequence is 14 residues long. The CDR3 spells CSVEGPSSYNEQFF. The CDR3 nucleotides read TGCAGCGTTGAAGGCCCGAGCTCCTACAATGAGCAGTTCTTC.

The rearrangement uses TRBV27 and TRBJ1-5; 9 bases map to TRBD1. V lost 3 bases and J lost 1; bases outside the gene matches: 16. Germline CDR1 and CDR2: MNHEY and SMNVEV (reference sequence). This CDR3 has 20 residues. The CDR3 protein is CASSFFRGTGGVSSNQPQHF. CDR3 sequence (DNA): TGTGCCAGCAGTTTCTTCAGGGGTACAGGGGGCGTATCCAGCAATCAGCCCCAGCATTTT.

This rearrangement joins TRBV18 to TRBJ1-6; D uncertain. The germline CDR1 and CDR2 sequences are KGHSH and LQKENI. The germline V and J ends were trimmed by 3 bases and 8 bases, with 14 bases remaining between them. This CDR3 comprises 15 residues. The CDR3 DNA reads as TGTGCCAGCTCACCCCCCGTTTCGAGTTATTCACCCCTCCACTTT. This sequence encodes CASSPPVSSYSPLHF.

CDR3 region: CASNPTGGYGYTF. CDR3 bases: TGCGCCAGCAACCCGACAGGGGGTTATGGCTACACCTTC. The J gene is TRBJ1-2, the V gene TRBV10-2; 9 bases align to TRBD1. Germline CDR1 reads WSHSY; CDR2 reads SAAADI. The length of the CDR3 is 13 residues. With V trimmed by 7 bases and J by 5 bases, 5 bases remained unmatched.

V is TRBV4-3 and J is TRBJ2-3; the D gene is possibly TRBD1 (6 bases). The CDR3 is made up of 13 amino acids. Germline V lookup: CDR1 LGHNA, CDR2 YSLEER. V gave up 3 bases and J gave up 11 bases, with 15 bases separating them. This chain's CDR3 is CASSQVAGVGQYF. In DNA, the CDR3 is TGCGCCAGCAGCCAGGTCGCAGGGGTGGGGCAGTATTTT.

The V call is TRBV27, the J call TRBJ2-7, with 9 bases identical to TRBD1. V lost 2 bases, J lost 4 bases, and 9 bases stayed unmatched. The CDR3 totals 16 residues. CDR1 and CDR2 from the germline V gene are MNHEY and SMNVEV (reference sequence). The CDR3 loop is CASSLGVPTGGYEQYF. The CDR3 coding sequence is TGTGCCAGCAGTTTAGGGGTCCCGACAGGGGGGTACGAGCAGTACTTC.

The chain employs TRBV9 and TRBJ2-1, with 8 positions matching TRBD2. This CDR3 is built from 16 residues. Germline V gives CDR1 SGDLS, CDR2 YYNGEE. With V trimmed by 0 bases and J by 0 bases, 2 bases remained unmatched. In DNA form, the CDR3 reads TGTGCCAGCAGCGTAGACAGCGGGAGCTCCTACAATGAGCAGTTCTTC. This codes for CASSVDSGSSYNEQFF.

The chain uses TRBV5-6 and TRBJ1-1, with a weak D call TRBD1 (6 bases). Between the trimmed V and J ends, which lost 0 bases and 1 base, there was a span of 7 bases. The CDR3 consists of 14 residues. From germline, CDR1 is SGHDT and CDR2 YYEEEE. The CDR3 nucleotides are TGTGCCAGCAGCTTGGGGACAGCGAACACTGAAGCTTTCTTT. Amino acid sequence: CASSLGTANTEAFF.

This chain uses TRBV11-2 with TRBJ2-7, with 10 positions matching TRBD2. The CDR3 has 17 amino acids. Germline V gene sequence: CDR1 SGHAT, CDR2 FQNNGV. V shed 7 bases, J shed 0 bases, and the junction held 12 bases outside the gene matches. CDR3 protein: CASTEWSSGSPSYEQYF. The CDR3 nucleotides are TGTGCCAGCACGGAGTGGTCTAGCGGGAGTCCCTCCTACGAGCAGTACTTC.

The V and J genes are TRBV2 and TRBJ1-2, with D unresolved. Germline loops: CDR1 SNHLY, CDR2 FYNNEI. This CDR3 is built from 12 residues. Trimming removed 7 bases at V and 4 bases at J, with 10 bases between. The CDR3 protein is CASNPAGYGYTF. In nucleotides, the CDR3 is TGTGCCAGCAACCCGGCAGGCTATGGCTACACCTTC.

This clone was seen once. V usage is TRBV11-2 and J usage is TRBJ2-1; D ambiguous. Germline lookup yields CDR1 SGHAT and CDR2 FQNNGV. Deletions cut 0 bases from V and 0 bases from J, with 12 bases between. The CDR3 consists of 17 residues. The CDR3 sequence: CASSLDIQISSYNEQFF. CDR3 sequence (DNA): TGTGCCAGCAGCTTAGATATACAGATCAGCTCCTACAATGAGCAGTTCTTC.

This clone appeared once. This chain uses TRBV27 with TRBJ1-2; 7 nucleotides match TRBD1. Per the germline V gene, CDR1 is MNHEY and CDR2 is SMNVEV (reference sequence). The V gene end was trimmed by 3 bases and the J gene end by 8 bases; junction bases not matched to a gene: 12. CDR3 length: 15 amino acids. The CDR3 DNA is TGTGCCAGCAGTTTTGTCGACCAGGGGGAAGGGGGCTACACCTTC. Translated: CASSFVDQGEGGYTF.

The CDR3 bases are TGTGCCTCCCGGGACGGCTACAATGAGCAGTTCTTC. Protein product: CASRDGYNEQFF. J is TRBJ2-1 and V is TRBV30; D is possibly TRBD1 or TRBD2 (5 bases each). There are 12 residues in the CDR3. Germline CDR1 GTSNPN, CDR2 SVGIG (reference sequence). The V and J ends lost 7 bases and 3 bases respectively, with 10 bases between them.

The rearrangement joins TRBV7-9 to TRBJ2-3; TRBD2 agrees at 10 bases. V shed 5 bases, J shed 0 bases, and the junction held 5 bases outside the gene matches. The CDR3 sequence is 16 residues long. CDR1 is SEHNR and CDR2 is FQNEAQ in the germline V gene (reference sequence). CDR3 residues: CASSPSGRFSTDTQYF. In DNA form, the CDR3 reads TGTGCCAGCAGCCCTAGCGGGAGATTTAGCACAGATACGCAGTATTTT.

The rearrangement uses TRBV5-4 and TRBJ2-3; 9 bases match TRBD2. Trimming at V came to 0 bases and at J to 4 bases, leaving 3 bases not matched to a gene. Per germline, CDR1 SGHNT and CDR2 YYREEE (reference sequence). CDR3 size: 15 residues. DNA for the CDR3: TGTGCCAGCAGCTTGGCTGCGGGGGGGGCAGATACGCAGTATTTT. Translation gives CASSLAAGGADTQYF.

The chain employs TRBV19 and TRBJ1-1; no clear D gene. The CDR3 contains 11 residues. V shed 5 bases and J shed 7 bases, with 8 bases lying between them. In germline, CDR1 is LNHDA, CDR2 SQIVND (reference sequence). The CDR3 region has the DNA TGTGCCAGTAGTTTCAGTCTTGAAGCTTTCTTT. Amino acid sequence: CASSFSLEAFF.

V is TRBV5-8 and J is TRBJ2-5; D remains unclear. The CDR3 is 15 residues long. Germline V lookup: CDR1 SGHTS, CDR2 YDEGEE. V lost 2 bases to trimming and J lost 4 bases, with 15 bases between them. The CDR3 DNA reads as TGTGCCAGCAGCTTCGCAGGCCGATGGGGAGAGACCCAGTACTTC. Translated, it gives CASSFAGRWGETQYF.

The V and J genes are TRBV5-8 and TRBJ2-7; 7 bases are a match to TRBD1. There are 15 residues in the CDR3. V lost 0 bases and J lost 4; bases outside the gene matches: 7. Germline assignment: CDR1 SGHTS and CDR2 YDEGEE. CDR3 region: CASSLGRTGLYEQYF. The CDR3 DNA sequence: TGTGCCAGCAGCTTGGGGAGGACAGGCCTTTACGAGCAGTACTTC.

This sequence joins TRBV27 and TRBJ1-2; D not certain. With 3 bases removed from V and 2 bases from J, the gap between germline ends came to 7 bases. The CDR3 has 13 amino acids. The germline V gene encodes CDR1 MNHEY and CDR2 SMNVEV (reference sequence). The CDR3 nucleotides are TGTGCCAGCAGTTTCGGTCACAACTATGGCTACACCTTC. Translation: CASSFGHNYGYTF.

The chain couples TRBV24-1 to TRBJ1-1, with D possibly TRBD1 on 5 matching bases. CDR1 and CDR2 from the germline V gene are KGHDR and SFDVKD. Trimming cost V 2 bases and J 5 bases, with 11 bases left between them. The CDR3 runs to 14 residues. The CDR3 DNA sequence: TGTGCCACCAGTGATTCGCCGTCAGGGACTGAAGCTTTCTTT. Translated: CATSDSPSGTEAFF.

This rearrangement joins TRBV7-9 to TRBJ1-5, with 7 bases fitting TRBD1. The V segment lost 5 bases and the J segment 15 bases; nucleotides outside the gene matches: 13. This CDR3 region has 13 residues. CDR1 is SEHNR, CDR2 FQNEAQ, per germline (reference sequence). CDR3 nucleotide sequence: TGTGCCAGCAGCGCCGCCGACAGGGAGGTATGGCATTTT. Its translation is CASSAADREVWHF.

In nucleotides, the CDR3 is TGTGCCAGCAGCTTAGGATCGGCCTCTGGGGCCAACGTCCTGACTTTC. Translation: CASSLGSASGANVLTF. This sequence joins TRBV7-7 and TRBJ2-6; D is ambiguous. This CDR3 has 16 amino acids. Deletions cut 1 base from V and 0 bases from J, with 7 bases between. From germline, CDR1 is SSHAT and CDR2 FNYEAQ (reference sequence).

The V gene is TRBV6-1, the J gene TRBJ1-4; D is undetermined. Per germline, CDR1 MNHNS and CDR2 SASEGT. V was pared by 2 bases and J by 7 bases, with 11 bases between. The CDR3 runs to 14 residues. Here the CDR3 reads CASSEPGHPEKLFF. CDR3 DNA sequence: TGTGCCAGCAGTGAACCGGGCCATCCTGAAAAACTGTTTTTT.

DNA for the CDR3: TGTGCCAGCAGCCCCTGGCAGCAGAACACTGAAGCTTTCTTT. Translating it yields CASSPWQQNTEAFF. The chain joins TRBV7-9 to TRBJ1-1; D gene ambiguous. CDR3 size: 14 residues. Germline CDR1 is SEHNR and CDR2 is FQNEAQ (reference sequence). Trimming took 5 bases from V and 1 from J, leaving 11 bases between them. The whole variable domain, remainder taken from reference TRBV7-9 and TRBJ1-1, is DTGVSQNPRHKITKRGQNVTFRCDPISEHNRLYWYRQTLGQGPEFLTYFQNEAQLEKSRLLSDRFSAERPKGSFSTLEIQRTEQGDSAMYLCASSPWQQNTEAFFGQGTRLTVV.

The rearrangement uses TRBV5-1 and TRBJ1-1, with 7 bases identical to TRBD1. Looked up from germline, CDR1 is SGHRS and CDR2 is YFSETQ. This CDR3 contains 14 residues. The V segment lost 4 bases and the J segment 5 bases; nucleotides outside the gene matches: 8. CDR3 bases: TGCGCCAGCAGCGTATGGACAGGTGGAACTGAAGCTTTCTTT. As protein: CASSVWTGGTEAFF.